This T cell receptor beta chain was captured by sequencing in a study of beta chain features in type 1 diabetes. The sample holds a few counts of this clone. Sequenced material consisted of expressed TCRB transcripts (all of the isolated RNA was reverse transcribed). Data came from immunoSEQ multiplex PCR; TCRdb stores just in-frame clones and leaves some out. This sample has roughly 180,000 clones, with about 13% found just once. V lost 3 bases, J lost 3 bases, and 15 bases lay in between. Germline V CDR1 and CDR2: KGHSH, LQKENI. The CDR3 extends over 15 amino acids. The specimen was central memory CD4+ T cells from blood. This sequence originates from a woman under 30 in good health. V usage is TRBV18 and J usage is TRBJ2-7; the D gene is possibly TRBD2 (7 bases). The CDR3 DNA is TGTGCCAGCTCACCCACCGAGGGGGGGCACTACGAGCAGTACTTC. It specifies CASSPTEGGHYEQYF.